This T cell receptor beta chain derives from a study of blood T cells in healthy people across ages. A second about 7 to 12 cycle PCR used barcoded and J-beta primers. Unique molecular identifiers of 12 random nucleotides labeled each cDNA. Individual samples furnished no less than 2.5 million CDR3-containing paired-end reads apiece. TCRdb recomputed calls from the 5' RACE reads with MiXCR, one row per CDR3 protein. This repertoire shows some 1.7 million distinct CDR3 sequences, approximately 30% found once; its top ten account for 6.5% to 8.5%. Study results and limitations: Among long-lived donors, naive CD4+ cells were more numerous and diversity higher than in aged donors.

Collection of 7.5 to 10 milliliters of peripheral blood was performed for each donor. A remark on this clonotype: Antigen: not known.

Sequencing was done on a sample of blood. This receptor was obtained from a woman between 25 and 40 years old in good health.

Written as DNA, the CDR3 is TGTGCCAGCAGTTACCGGCCGGCGGACACTGAAGCTTTCTTT. Translating it yields CASSYRPADTEAFF. This sequence joins TRBV12-3 or TRBV12-4 and TRBJ1-1; D remains unclear. CDR3 length equals 14 residues. V lost 4 bases and J lost 3, with 12 bases in between.